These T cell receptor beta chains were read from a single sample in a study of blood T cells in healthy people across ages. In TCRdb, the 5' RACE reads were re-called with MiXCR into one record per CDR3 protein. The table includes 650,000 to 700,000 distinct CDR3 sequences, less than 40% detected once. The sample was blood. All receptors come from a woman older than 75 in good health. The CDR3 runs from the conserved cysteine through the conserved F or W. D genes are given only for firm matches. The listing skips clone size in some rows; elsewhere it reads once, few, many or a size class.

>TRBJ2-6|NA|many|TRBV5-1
TGCGCCAGCAGCTTGGGACAAACTGGGGCCAACGTCCTGACTTTC
CASSLGQTGANVLTF
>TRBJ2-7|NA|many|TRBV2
TGTGCCAGCACCGCGGACCTCCCTGGCTCCTACGAGCAGTACTTC
CASTADLPGSYEQYF
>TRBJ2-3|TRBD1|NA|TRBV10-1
TGCGCCAGTCCGGGACAGGGGGCGCCTAAAATGGGCGAAGGTAAGTATTTT
CASPGQGAPKMGEGKYF
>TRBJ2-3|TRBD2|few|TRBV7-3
TGTGCCAGCAGCCGGGGGGTCACAGATACGCAGTATTTT
CASSRGVTDTQYF
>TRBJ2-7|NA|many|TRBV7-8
TGTGCCAGCAGCTTAGGTGATACGGGGTTATGGGTCTACGAGCAGTACTTC
CASSLGDTGLWVYEQYF
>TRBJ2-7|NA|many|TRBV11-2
TGTGCCAGCAGTCTAACTCTCGAGCAGTACTTC
CASSLTLEQYF
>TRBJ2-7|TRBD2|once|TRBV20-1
TGCAGTGCTAGAGATCGGAGCGGGAGGGCCCCCTACGAGCAGTACTTC
CSARDRSGRAPYEQYF
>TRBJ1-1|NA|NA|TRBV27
TGTGCCAGCAGTTTATCTAACGCTGAAGCTTTCTTT
CASSLSNAEAFF
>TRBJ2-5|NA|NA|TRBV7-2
TGTGCCAGCAGCTTAATCGTCCAAGAGACCCAGTACTTC
CASSLIVQETQYF
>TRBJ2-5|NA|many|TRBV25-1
TGTGCCAGCAGTGAACCTGGGGGACAAGAGACCCAGTACTTC
CASSEPGGQETQYF
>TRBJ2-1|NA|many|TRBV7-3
TGTGCCAGCAGCCCGAGGGGGGGAAGCTCCTACAATGAGCAGTTCTTC
CASSPRGGSSYNEQFF
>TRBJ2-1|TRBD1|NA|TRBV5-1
TGCGCCAGCAGCCCACAGGGGGAGAGTAATGAGCAGTTCTTC
CASSPQGESNEQFF
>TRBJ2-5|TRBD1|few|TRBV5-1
TGCGCCAGCAGCTCAGGGGACAGGGTCGGAGAGACCCAGTACTTC
CASSSGDRVGETQYF
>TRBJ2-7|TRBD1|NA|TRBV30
TGTGCCTGGAGTGTAGATGGACAGGGCAGGAGCAATGAGCAGTACTTC
CAWSVDGQGRSNEQYF
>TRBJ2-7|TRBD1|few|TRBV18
TGTGCCAGCTCAAAGGGACAGACCAGCGAGCAGTACTTC
CASSKGQTSEQYF
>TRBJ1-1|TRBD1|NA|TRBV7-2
TGTGCCAGCAGCTTAGAGTCGGGACAGGGGTTAATAATTGAAGCTTTCTTT
CASSLESGQGLIIEAFF
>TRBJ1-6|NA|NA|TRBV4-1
TGCGCCAGCAGCCAAGGATGGGTACCCTATAATTCACCCCTCCACTTT
CASSQGWVPYNSPLHF
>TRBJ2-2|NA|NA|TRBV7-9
TGTGCCAGCAGCTTCAAACCGCCAAACACCGGGGAGCTGTTTTTT
CASSFKPPNTGELFF
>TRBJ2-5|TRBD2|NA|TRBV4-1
TGCGCCAGCAGCCAAGGGGTGAGCGGGAGTGTGGAGACCCAGTACTTC
CASSQGVSGSVETQYF
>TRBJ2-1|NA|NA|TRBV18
TGTGCCAGCTCACCAGGTTCGGAGAATGAGCAGTTCTTC
CASSPGSENEQFF
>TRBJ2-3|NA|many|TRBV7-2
TGTGCCAGCAGACTCACCCCCGTATGGACAGATACGCAGTATTTT
CASRLTPVWTDTQYF
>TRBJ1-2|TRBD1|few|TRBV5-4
TGTGCCAGCAGCTCCGGGACAGGGGGCAGCTACACCTTC
CASSSGTGGSYTF
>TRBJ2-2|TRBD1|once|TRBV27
TGTGCCAGCAGTTCTTCCGGGACAGGGATGGCCGGGGAGCTGTTTTTT
CASSSSGTGMAGELFF
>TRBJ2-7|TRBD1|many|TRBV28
TGTGCCAGCAGGGGACAGGGGTCCTACGAGCAGTACTTC
CASRGQGSYEQYF
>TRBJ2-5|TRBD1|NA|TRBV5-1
TGCGCCAGCAGCCAGACAGGGGGCAGGGGGAGTCAAGAGACCCAGTACTTC
CASSQTGGRGSQETQYF
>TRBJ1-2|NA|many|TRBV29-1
TGCAGCGTCTCTACCCCCAGAGATGGCTACACCTTC
CSVSTPRDGYTF
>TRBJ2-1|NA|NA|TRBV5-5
TGTGCCAGCAGCATCCCGTACAATGAGCAGTTCTTC
CASSIPYNEQFF
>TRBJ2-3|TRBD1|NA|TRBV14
TGTGCCAGCGGACAGGGGGATACGCAGTATTTT
CASGQGDTQYF
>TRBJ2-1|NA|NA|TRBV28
TGTGCCAGCAGTTCAACCGGAGATGAGCAGTTCTTC
CASSSTGDEQFF
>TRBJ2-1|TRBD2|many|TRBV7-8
TGTGCCAGCAGCTTAGCACGGGGGGGGCCCTATGAGCAGTTCTTC
CASSLARGGPYEQFF
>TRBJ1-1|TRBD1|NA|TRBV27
TGTGCCAGCAGTCACCCGGGACAGGGTAAGACTGAAGCTTTCTTT
CASSHPGQGKTEAFF
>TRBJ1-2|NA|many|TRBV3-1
TGTGCCAGCAGCCAAGGGCAGAGGTTGGCCTATGGCTACACCTTC
CASSQGQRLAYGYTF
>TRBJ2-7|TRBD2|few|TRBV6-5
TGTGCCAGCAGTCCCGAGACTAGCCTTTTCTACGAGCAGTACTTC
CASSPETSLFYEQYF
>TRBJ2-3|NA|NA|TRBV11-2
TGTGCCAGCAGCTTAGTAGCTTGGCAGGGGGGAGATACGCAGTATTTT
CASSLVAWQGGDTQYF
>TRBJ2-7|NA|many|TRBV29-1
TGCAGCGTTGAGCCTCAGGCAGGGTACGAGCAGTACTTC
CSVEPQAGYEQYF
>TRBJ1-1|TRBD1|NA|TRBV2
TGTGCGTGTTATAGGGGACAGGGGGCAACTGAAGCTTTCTTT
CACYRGQGATEAFF
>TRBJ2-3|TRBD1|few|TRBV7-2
TGTGCCAGCAGCTTAGTAGGCAGGGGGAATACGCAGTATTTT
CASSLVGRGNTQYF
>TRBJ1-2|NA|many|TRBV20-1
TGCAGGGGTGGGGAAAAGGTTCATGGCTACACCTTC
CRGGEKVHGYTF